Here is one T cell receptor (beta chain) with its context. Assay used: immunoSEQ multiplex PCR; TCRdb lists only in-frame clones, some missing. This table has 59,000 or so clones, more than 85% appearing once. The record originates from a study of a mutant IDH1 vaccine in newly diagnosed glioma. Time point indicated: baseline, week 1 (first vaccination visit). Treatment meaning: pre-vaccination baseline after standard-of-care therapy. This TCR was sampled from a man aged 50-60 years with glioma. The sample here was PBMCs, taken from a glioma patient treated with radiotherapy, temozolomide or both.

The chain's CDR3 is CASSVQGPLTEAFF. The DNA for the CDR3 is TGCGCCAGCAGCGTTCAGGGGCCGCTCACTGAAGCTTTCTTT. The J gene is TRBJ1-1, the V gene TRBV5-1; D possibly corresponds to TRBD1 (6 bases). This CDR3 has 14 residues. Germline V gives CDR1 SGHRS, CDR2 YFSETQ. V was pared by 4 bases and J by 4 bases, with 14 bases between.